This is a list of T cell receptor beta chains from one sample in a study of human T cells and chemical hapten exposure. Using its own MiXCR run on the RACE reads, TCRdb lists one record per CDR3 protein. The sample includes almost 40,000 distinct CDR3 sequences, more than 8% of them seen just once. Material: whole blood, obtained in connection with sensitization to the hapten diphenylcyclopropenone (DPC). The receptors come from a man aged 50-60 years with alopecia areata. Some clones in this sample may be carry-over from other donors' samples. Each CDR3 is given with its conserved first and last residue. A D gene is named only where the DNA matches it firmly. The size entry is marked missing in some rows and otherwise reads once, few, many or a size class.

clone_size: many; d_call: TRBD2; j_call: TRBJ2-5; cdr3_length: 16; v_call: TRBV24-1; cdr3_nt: TGTGCCACCAGTGACCGGGGACTAGCGGGAGTAGAGACCCAGTACTTC; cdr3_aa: CATSDRGLAGVETQYF
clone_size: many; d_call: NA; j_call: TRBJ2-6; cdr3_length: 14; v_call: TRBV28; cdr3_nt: TGTGCCAGCACGGGGGCGACTGGGGCCAACGTCCTGACTTTC; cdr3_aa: CASTGATGANVLTF
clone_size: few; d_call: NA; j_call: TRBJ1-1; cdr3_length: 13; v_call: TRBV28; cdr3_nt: TGTGCCAGCAGTTCGGGCAGTTACAGTGAAGCTTTCTTT; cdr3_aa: CASSSGSYSEAFF
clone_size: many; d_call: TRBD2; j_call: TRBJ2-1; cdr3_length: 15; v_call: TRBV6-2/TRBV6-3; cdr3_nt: TGTGCCAGCAGTTTCGCCGGGACTAGCATGAATGAGCAGTTCTTC; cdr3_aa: CASSFAGTSMNEQFF
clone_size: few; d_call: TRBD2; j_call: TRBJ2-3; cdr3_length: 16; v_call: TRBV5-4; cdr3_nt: TGTGCCAGCAGCTTGGTGCGGGAGCTTAGCACAGATACGCAGTATTTT; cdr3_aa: CASSLVRELSTDTQYF
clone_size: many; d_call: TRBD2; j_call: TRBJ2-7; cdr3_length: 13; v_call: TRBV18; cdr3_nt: TGTGCCAGCTCACCGACTAGCGGGTACGAGCAGTACTTC; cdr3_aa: CASSPTSGYEQYF
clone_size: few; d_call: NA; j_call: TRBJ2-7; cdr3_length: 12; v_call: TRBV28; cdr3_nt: TGTGCCAGCAGTCTAACTACAGGCGGCATGTACTTC; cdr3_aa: CASSLTTGGMYF
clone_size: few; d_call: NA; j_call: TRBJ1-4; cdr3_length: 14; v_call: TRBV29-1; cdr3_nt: TGCAGCGTTGTAACGGGATGGGCTAATGAAAAACTGTTTTTT; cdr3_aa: CSVVTGWANEKLFF
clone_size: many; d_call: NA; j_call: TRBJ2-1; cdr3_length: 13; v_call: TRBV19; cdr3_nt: TGTGCCAGTACACAGAGCTCCTACAATGAGCAGTTCTTC; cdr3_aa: CASTQSSYNEQFF
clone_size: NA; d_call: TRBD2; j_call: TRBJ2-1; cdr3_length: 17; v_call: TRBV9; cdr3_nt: TGTGCCAGCAGCGTAGTTGCGGGAGGAGCGGCCTACAATGAGCAGTTCTTC; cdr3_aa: CASSVVAGGAAYNEQFF
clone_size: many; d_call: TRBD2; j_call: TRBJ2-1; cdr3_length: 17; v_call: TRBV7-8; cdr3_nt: TGTGCCAGCAGCCCACGTAGAACGGGACTAGCGCGAAATGAGCAGTTCTTC; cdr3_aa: CASSPRRTGLARNEQFF
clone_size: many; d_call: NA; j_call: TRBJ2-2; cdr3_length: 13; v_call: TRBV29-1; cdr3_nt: TGCAGCGTTGAGGCCTCGAACACCGGGGAGCTGTTTTTT; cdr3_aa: CSVEASNTGELFF
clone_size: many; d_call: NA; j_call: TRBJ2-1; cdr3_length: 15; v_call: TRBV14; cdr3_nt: TGTGCCAGCAGCCGGAGGGACTTCCCGGGGAATGAGCAGTTCTTC; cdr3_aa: CASSRRDFPGNEQFF
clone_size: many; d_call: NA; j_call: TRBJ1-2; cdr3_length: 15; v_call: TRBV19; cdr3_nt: TGTGCCAGTAGTACCCGGGCAGGGGATACTTATGGCTACACCTTC; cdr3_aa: CASSTRAGDTYGYTF
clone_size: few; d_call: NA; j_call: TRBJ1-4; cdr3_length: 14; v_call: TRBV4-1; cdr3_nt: TGCGCCAGCAGCCAAGACAGGGGAGGGGAAAAACTGTTTTTT; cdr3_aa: CASSQDRGGEKLFF
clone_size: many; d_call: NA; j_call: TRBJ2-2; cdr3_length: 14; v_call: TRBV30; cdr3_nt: TGTGCCTGGAGCCCGGGCCCCCACACCGGGGAGCTGTTTTTT; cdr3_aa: CAWSPGPHTGELFF
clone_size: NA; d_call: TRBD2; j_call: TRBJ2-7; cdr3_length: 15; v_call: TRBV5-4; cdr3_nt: TGTGCCAGCAGCTTGGCCAAGCGGGGGGGCAACGAGCAGTACTTC; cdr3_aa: CASSLAKRGGNEQYF
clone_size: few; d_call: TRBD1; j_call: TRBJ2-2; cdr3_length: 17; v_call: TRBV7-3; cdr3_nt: TGTGCCAGCAGCCTTCTTTTGGGGACAGGGAACACCGGGGAGCTGTTTTTT; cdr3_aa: CASSLLLGTGNTGELFF
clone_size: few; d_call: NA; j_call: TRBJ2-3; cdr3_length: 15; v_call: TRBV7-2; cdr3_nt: TGTGCCAGCAGCTTAGTTGAGGCTAGCACAGATACGCAGTATTTT; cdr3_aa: CASSLVEASTDTQYF
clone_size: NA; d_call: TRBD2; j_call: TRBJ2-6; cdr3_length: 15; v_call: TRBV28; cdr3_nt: TGTGCCAGCAGCTCTAGCGGGAGTAGGGCCAACGTCCTGACTTTC; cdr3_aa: CASSSSGSRANVLTF
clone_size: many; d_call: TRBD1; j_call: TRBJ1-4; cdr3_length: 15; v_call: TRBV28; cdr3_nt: TGTGCCAGCAGTCGACCGACAGGGGTTGAGGAAAAACTGTTTTTT; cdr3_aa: CASSRPTGVEEKLFF
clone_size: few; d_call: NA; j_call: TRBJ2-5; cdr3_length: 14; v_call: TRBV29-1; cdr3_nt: TGCAGCGTTGCGGGCGCGGACGGACAAGAGACCCAGTACTTC; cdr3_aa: CSVAGADGQETQYF
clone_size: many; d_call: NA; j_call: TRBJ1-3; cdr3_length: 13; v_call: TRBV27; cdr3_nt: TGTGCCAGCAGTAGGGTAATTGGAAACACCATATATTTT; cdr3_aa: CASSRVIGNTIYF
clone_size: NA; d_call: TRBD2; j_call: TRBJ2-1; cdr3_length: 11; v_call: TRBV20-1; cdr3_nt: TGCAGTGCAGGACTAGCAGATGAGCAGTTCTTC; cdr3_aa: CSAGLADEQFF
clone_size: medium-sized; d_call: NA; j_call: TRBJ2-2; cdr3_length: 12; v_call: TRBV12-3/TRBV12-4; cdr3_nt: TGTGCCAGCAGTTTCTACACCGGGGAGCTGTTTTTT; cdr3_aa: CASSFYTGELFF
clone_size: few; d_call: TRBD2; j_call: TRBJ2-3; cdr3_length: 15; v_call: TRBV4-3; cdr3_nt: TGCGCCAGCAGCCGAGGACTAGAGGGTAAAGATACGCAGTATTTT; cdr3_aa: CASSRGLEGKDTQYF
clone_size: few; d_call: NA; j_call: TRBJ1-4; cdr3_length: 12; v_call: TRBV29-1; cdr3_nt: TGCAGCGTTGAAGATCTAGAGGGTCCTATGTTTTTT; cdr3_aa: CSVEDLEGPMFF
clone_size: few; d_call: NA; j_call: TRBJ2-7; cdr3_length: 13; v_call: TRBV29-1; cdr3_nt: TGCAGCGCCGGAGGGCAGGGGGCCTACGAGCAGTACTTC; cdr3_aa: CSAGGQGAYEQYF
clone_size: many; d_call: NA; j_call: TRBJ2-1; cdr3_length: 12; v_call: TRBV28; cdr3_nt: TGTGCCAGCCTCATGGAGGGAACCGAGCAGTTCTTC; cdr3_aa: CASLMEGTEQFF
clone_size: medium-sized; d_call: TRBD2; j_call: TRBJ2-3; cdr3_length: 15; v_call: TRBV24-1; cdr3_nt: TGTGCCACCAGTGATGGAGCGGGAACGGCAGATACGCAGTATTTT; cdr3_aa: CATSDGAGTADTQYF
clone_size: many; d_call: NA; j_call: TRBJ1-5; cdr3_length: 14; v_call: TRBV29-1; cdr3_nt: TGCAGCGCCTCCCGGGACGGACCCAATCAGCCCCAGCATTTT; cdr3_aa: CSASRDGPNQPQHF
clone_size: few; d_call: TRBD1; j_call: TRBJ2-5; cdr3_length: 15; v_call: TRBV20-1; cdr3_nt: TGCAGTGCTCGAAGGACAGGGCAATACCAAGAGACCCAGTACTTC; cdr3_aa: CSARRTGQYQETQYF
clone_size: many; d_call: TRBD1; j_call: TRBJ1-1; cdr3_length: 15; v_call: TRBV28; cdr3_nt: TGTGCCAGCAGCCGACGACAGGGGATGAACACTGAAGCTTTCTTT; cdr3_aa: CASSRRQGMNTEAFF
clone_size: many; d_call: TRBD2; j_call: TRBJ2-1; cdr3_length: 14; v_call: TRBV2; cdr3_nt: TGTGCCAGCGGGAGCCTAGCGGGAACCAATGAGCAGTTCTTC; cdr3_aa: CASGSLAGTNEQFF
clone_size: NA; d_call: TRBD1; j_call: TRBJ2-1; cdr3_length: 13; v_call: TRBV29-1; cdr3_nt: TGCAGCATGAAGGGACAGGTTTTCAATGAGCAGTTCTTC; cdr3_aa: CSMKGQVFNEQFF
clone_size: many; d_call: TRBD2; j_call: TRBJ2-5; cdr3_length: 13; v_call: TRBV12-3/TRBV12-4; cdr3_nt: TGTGCCAGCAACCAGGGACTAGCTGAGACCCAGTACTTC; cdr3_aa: CASNQGLAETQYF
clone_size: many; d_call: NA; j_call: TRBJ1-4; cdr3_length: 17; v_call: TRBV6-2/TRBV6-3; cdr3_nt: TGTGCCAGCAGATCTACACCGGGACGGGCAACTAATGAAAAACTGTTTTTT; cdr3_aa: CASRSTPGRATNEKLFF
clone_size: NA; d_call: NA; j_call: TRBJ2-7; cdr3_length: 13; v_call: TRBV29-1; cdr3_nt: TGCAGCGTTGATGGGCAGGCTAGCTACGAGCAGTACTTC; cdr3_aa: CSVDGQASYEQYF
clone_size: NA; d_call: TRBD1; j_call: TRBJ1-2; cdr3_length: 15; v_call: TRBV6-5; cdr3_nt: TGTGCCAGCAGCATCAATCGACAGGGAGACTATGGCTACACCTTC; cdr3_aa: CASSINRQGDYGYTF
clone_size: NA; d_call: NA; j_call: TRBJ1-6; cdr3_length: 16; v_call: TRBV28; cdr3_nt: TGTGCCAGCAGTTTATTCCGGGCAACTCAGGGGTCACCCCTCCACTTT; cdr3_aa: CASSLFRATQGSPLHF
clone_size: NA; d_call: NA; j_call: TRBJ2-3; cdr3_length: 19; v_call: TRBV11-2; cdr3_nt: TGTGCCAGCAGCTTAACTAGTAGTAGGACCAAAGGCGTCACAGATACGCAGTATTTT; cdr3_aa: CASSLTSSRTKGVTDTQYF
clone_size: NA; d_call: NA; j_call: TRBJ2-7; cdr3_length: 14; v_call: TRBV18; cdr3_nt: TGTGCCAGCTCACCACTGGGGACGTCCTACGAGCAGTACTTC; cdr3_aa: CASSPLGTSYEQYF
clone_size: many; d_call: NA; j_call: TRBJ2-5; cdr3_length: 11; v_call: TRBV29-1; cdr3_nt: TGCAGCCTGTGGGGAGGAGAGACCCAGTACTTC; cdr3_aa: CSLWGGETQYF
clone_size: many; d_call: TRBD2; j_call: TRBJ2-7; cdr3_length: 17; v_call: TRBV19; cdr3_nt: TGTGCCAGTAGTATAGACGGGACTAGCCGGCTTTCCTACGAGCAGTACTTC; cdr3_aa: CASSIDGTSRLSYEQYF
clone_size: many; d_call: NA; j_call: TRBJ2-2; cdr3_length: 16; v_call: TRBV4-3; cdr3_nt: TGCGCCAGCAGCCGCAAAGGCGGGACGAACACCGGGGAGCTGTTTTTT; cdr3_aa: CASSRKGGTNTGELFF
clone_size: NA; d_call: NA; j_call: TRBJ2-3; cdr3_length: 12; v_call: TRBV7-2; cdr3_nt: TGTGCCAGCAGCTTGAATTCAGATACGCAGTATTTT; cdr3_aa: CASSLNSDTQYF
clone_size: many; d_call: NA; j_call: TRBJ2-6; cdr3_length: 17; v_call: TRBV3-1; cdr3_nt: TGTGCCAGCAGCCTCCCGGTCGTAAACTCTGGGGCCAACGTCCTGACTTTC; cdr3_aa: CASSLPVVNSGANVLTF
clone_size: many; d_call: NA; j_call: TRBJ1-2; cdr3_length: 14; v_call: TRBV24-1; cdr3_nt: TGTGCCACCAGTGACTGGCGACGTGGAGGAGGCTACACCTTC; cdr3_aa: CATSDWRRGGGYTF
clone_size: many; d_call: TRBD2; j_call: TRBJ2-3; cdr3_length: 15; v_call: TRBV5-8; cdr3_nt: TGTGCCAGCAGCTTGCCGGGACTAGCGGGAGGTACGCAGTATTTT; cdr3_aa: CASSLPGLAGGTQYF
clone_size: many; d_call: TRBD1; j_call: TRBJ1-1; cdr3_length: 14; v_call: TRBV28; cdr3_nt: TGTGCCAGCAGGGCGACAGGGGGCAGTACTGAAGCTTTCTTT; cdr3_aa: CASRATGGSTEAFF
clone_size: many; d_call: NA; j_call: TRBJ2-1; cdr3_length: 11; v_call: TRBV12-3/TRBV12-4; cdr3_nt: TGTGCCAGCAGTTACCTTAACGAGCAGTTCTTC; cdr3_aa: CASSYLNEQFF
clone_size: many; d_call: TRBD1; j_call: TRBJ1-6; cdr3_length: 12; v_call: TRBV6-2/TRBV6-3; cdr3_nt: TGTGCCACCGACAGGGGAGATTCACCCCTCCACTTT; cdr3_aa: CATDRGDSPLHF
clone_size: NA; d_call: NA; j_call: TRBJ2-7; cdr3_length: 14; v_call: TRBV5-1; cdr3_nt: TGCGCCAGCAGCTGGGCGGCTAACTCCTACGAGCAGTACTTC; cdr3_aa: CASSWAANSYEQYF
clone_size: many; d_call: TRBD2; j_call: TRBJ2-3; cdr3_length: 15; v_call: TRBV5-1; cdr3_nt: TGCGCCAGCTATTTAAGCGGGAGTGGCACAGATACGCAGTATTTT; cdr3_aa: CASYLSGSGTDTQYF
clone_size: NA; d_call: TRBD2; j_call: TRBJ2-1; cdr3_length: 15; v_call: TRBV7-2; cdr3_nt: TGTGCCAGCAGCTTAGGGCTAGCGGGTTCCAATGAGCAGTTCTTC; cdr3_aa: CASSLGLAGSNEQFF